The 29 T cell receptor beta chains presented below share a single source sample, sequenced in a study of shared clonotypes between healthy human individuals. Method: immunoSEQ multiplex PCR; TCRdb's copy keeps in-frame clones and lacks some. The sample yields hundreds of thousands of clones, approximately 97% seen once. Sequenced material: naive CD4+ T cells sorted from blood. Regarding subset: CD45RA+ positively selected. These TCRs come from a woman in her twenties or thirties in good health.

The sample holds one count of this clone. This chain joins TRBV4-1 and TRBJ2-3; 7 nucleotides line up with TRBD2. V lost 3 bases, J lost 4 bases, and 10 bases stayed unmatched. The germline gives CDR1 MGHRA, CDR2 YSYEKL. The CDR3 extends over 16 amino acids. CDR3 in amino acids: CASSHPRAGVPDTQYF. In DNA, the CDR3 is TGCGCCAGCAGCCATCCCCGCGCGGGAGTTCCAGATACGCAGTATTTT.

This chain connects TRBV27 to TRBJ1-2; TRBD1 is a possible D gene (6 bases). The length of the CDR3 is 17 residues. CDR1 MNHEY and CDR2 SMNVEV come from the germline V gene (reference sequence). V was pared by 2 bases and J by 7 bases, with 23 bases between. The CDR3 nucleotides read TGTGCCAGCAGTTTAACGGGCTCGGGGGCCATTAACGGTGGCTACACCTTC. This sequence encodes CASSLTGSGAINGGYTF.

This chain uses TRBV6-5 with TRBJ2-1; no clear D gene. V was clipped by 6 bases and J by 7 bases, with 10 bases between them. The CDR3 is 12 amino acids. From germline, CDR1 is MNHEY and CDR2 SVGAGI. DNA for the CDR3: TGTGCCAGCAGCAAACCTTCAAATGAGCAGTTCTTC. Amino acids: CASSKPSNEQFF.

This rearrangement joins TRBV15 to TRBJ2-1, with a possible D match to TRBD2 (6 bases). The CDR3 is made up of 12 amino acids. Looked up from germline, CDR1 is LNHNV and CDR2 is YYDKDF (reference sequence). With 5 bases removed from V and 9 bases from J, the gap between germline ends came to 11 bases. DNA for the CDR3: TGTGCCACCAGCCGCGGGAACGGTGAGCAGTTCTTC. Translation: CATSRGNGEQFF.

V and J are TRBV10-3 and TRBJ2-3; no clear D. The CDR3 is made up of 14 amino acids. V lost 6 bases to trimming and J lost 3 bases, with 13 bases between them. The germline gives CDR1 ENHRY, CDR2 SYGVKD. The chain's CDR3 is CAISRAEWTDTQYF. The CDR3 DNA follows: TGTGCCATCAGCCGGGCCGAATGGACAGATACGCAGTATTTT.

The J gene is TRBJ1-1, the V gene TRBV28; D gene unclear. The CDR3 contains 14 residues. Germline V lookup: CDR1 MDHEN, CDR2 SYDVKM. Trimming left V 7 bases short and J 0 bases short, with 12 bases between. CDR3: CASTPVSMNTEAFF. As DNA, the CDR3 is TGTGCCAGCACTCCGGTATCCATGAACACTGAAGCTTTCTTT.

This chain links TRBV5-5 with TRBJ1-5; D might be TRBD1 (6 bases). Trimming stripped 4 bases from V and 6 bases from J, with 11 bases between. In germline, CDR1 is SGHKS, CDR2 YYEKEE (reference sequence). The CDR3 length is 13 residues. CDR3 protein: CASSLRTVQPQHF. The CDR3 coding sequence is TGTGCCAGCAGCCTACGGACAGTTCAGCCCCAGCATTTT.

CDR3 nucleotides: TGCGCCAGCATGTATCAGGCTAGCACAGATACGCAGTATTTT. Translation: CASMYQASTDTQYF. This chain uses TRBV5-1 with TRBJ2-3; D is ambiguous. Per germline, CDR1 SGHRS and CDR2 YFSETQ. The CDR3 totals 14 residues. Trimming removed 6 bases from V and 0 bases from J, with 11 bases in between.

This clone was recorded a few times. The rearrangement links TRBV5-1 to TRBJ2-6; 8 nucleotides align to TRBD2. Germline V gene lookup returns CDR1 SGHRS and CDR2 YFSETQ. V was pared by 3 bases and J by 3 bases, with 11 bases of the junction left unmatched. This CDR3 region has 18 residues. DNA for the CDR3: TGCGCCAGCAGCTGGCTGCCGGGAGGGCCAGTTGGGGCCAACGTCCTGACTTTC. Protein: CASSWLPGGPVGANVLTF.

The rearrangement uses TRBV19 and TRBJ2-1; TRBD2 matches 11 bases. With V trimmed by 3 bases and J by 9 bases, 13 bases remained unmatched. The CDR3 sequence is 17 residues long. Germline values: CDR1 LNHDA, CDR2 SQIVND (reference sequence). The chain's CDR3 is CASSIPPTSGSRREQFF. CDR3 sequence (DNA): TGTGCCAGTAGTATCCCACCTACTAGCGGGAGTAGGCGTGAGCAGTTCTTC. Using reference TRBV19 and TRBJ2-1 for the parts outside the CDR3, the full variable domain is DGGITQSPKYLFRKEGQNVTLSCEQNLNHDAMYWYRQDPGQGLRLIYYSQIVNDFQKGDIAEGYSVSREKKESFPLTVTSAQKNPTAFYLCASSIPPTSGSRREQFFGPGTRLTVL.

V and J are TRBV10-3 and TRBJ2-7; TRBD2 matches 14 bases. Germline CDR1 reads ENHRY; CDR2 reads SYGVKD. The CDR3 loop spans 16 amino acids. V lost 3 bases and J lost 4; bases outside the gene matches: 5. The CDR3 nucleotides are TGTGCCATCAGTGACCCGACTAGCGGGAGGGAATACGAGCAGTACTTC. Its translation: CAISDPTSGREYEQYF.

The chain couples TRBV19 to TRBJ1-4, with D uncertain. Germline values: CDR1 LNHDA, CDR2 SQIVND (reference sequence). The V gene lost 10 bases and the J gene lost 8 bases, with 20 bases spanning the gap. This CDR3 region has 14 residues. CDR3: CATSTVGGYEKLFF. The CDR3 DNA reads TGTGCCACCTCCACGGTGGGTGGTTACGAAAAACTGTTTTTT.

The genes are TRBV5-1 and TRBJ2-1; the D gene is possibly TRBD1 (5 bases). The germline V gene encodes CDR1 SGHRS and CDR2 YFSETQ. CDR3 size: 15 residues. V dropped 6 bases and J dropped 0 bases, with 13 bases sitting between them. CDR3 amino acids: CASNKADSSYNEQFF. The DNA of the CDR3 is TGCGCCAGCAATAAAGCCGACAGCTCCTACAATGAGCAGTTCTTC.

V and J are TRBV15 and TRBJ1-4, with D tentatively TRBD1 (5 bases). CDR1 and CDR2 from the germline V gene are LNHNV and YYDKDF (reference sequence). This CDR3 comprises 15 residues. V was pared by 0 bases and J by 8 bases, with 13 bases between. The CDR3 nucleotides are TGTGCCACCAGCAGAGATGGCCATAGGGACGAAAAACTGTTTTTT. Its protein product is CATSRDGHRDEKLFF.

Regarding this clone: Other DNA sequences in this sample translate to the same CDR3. CDR3 bases: TGTGCCAGCAGTTTTTTGTCCTACGAGCAGTACTTC. This translates into CASSFLSYEQYF. V is TRBV28 and J is TRBJ2-7; D unresolved. Trimming removed 3 bases from V and 1 base from J, with 4 bases in between. CDR1 and CDR2 (germline): MDHEN, SYDVKM. The CDR3 spans 12 residues.

DNA for the CDR3: TGTGCCAGCACGGTTCAGGGAGAGACTGAAGCTTTCTTT. Encoded protein: CASTVQGETEAFF. V gene TRBV2 combines with J gene TRBJ1-1; tentative D call: TRBD1 (5 bases). This CDR3 spans 13 amino acids. CDR1 is SNHLY and CDR2 is FYNNEI in the germline V gene. The V end was cut by 7 bases, the J end by 5 bases, with 14 bases between.

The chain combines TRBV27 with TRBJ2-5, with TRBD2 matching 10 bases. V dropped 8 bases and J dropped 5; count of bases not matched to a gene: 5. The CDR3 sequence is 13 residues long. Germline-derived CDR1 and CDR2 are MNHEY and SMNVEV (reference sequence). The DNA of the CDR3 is TGTGCCAGCGGACTAGCGGCCGGCGAGACCCAGTACTTC. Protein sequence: CASGLAAGETQYF.

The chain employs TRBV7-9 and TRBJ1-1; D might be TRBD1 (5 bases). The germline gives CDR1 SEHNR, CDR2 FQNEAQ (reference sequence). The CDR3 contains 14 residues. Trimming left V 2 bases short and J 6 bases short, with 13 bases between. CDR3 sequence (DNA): TGTGCCAGCAGCTTAACAGGAAGGTACGCTGAAGCTTTCTTT. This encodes CASSLTGRYAEAFF. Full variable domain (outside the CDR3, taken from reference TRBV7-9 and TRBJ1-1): DTGVSQNPRHKITKRGQNVTFRCDPISEHNRLYWYRQTLGQGPEFLTYFQNEAQLEKSRLLSDRFSAERPKGSFSTLEIQRTEQGDSAMYLCASSLTGRYAEAFFGQGTRLTVV.

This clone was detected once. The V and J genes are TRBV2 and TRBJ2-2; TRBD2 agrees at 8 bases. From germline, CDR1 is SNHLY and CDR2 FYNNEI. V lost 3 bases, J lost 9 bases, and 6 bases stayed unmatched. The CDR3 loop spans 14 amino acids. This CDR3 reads CASSERGAFRELFF. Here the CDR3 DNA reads TGTGCCAGCAGTGAGCGGGGGGCCTTCCGGGAGCTGTTTTTT.

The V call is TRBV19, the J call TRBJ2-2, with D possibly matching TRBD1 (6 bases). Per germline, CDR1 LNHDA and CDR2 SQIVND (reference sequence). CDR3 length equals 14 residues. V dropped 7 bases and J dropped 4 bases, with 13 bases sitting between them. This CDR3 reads CASKIQGITGELFF. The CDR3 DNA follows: TGTGCCAGTAAAATCCAGGGGATCACCGGGGAGCTGTTTTTT. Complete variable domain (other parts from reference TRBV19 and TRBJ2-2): DGGITQSPKYLFRKEGQNVTLSCEQNLNHDAMYWYRQDPGQGLRLIYYSQIVNDFQKGDIAEGYSVSREKKESFPLTVTSAQKNPTAFYLCASKIQGITGELFFGEGSRLTVL.

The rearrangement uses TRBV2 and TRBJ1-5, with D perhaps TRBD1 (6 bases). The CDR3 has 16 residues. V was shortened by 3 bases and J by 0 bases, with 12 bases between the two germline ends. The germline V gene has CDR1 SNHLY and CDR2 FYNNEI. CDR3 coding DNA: TGTGCCAGCAGTGAGAGGGGGACCCTTAGCAATCAGCCCCAGCATTTT. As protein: CASSERGTLSNQPQHF.

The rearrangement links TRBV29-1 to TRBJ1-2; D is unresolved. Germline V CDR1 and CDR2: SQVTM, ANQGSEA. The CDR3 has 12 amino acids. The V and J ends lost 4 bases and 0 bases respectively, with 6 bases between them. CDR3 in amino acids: CSVVTANYGYTF. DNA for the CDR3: TGCAGCGTTGTGACTGCTAACTATGGCTACACCTTC. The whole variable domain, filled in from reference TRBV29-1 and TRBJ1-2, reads SAVISQKPSRDICQRGTSLTIQCQVDSQVTMMFWYRQQPGQSLTLIATANQGSEATYESGFVIDKFPISRPNLTFSTLTVSNMSPEDSSIYLCSVVTANYGYTFGSGTRLTVV.

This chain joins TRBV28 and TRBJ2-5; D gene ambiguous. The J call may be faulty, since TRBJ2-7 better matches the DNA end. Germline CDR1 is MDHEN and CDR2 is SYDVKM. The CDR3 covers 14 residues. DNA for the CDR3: TGTGCCAGCAGCCAGCCATTTATATTTTCCGAGCAGTACTTC. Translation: CASSQPFIFSEQYF.

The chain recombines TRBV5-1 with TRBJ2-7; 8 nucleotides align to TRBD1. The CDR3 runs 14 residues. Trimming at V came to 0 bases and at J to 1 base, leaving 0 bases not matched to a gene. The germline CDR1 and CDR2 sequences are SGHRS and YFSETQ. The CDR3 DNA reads TGCGCCAGCAGCTTGGGGGACAGGTCCTACGAGCAGTACTTC. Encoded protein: CASSLGDRSYEQYF.

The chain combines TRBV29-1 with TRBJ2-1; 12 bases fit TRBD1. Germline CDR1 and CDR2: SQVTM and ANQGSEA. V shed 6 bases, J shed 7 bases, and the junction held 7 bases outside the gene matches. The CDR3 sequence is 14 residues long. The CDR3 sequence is CSVGMGQGANEQFF. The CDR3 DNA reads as TGCAGCGTCGGGATGGGACAGGGGGCGAATGAGCAGTTCTTC.

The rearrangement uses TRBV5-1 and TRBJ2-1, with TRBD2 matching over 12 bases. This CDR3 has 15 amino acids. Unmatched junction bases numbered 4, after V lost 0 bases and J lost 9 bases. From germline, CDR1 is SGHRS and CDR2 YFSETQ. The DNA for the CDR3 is TGCGCCAGCAGCTTGGGACTAGCGGGAGAGTCTGAGCAGTTCTTC. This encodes CASSLGLAGESEQFF.

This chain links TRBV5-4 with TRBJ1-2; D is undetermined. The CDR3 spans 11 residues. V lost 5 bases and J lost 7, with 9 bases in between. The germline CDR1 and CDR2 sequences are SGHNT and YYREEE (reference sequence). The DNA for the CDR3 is TGTGCCAGCAGGGCTTCGGGTGGCTACACCTTC. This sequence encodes CASRASGGYTF.

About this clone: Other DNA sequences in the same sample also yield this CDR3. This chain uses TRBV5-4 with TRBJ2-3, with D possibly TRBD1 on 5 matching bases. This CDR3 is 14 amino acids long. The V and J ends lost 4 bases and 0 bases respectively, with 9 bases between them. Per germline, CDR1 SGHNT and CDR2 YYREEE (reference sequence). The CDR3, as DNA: TGTGCCAGCAGCCCGACAGCTAGCACAGATACGCAGTATTTT. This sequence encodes CASSPTASTDTQYF.

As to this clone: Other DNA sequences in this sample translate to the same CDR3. The DNA of the CDR3 is TGTGCCAGCAGCGGGGGGACAGGGGGCTGGAACACTGAAGCTTTCTTT. Its translation is CASSGGTGGWNTEAFF. This chain joins TRBV5-4 and TRBJ1-1, with 12 bases fitting TRBD1. With V trimmed by 4 bases and J by 1 base, 5 bases remained unmatched. The CDR3 sequence is 16 residues long. The germline gives CDR1 SGHNT, CDR2 YYREEE (reference sequence).